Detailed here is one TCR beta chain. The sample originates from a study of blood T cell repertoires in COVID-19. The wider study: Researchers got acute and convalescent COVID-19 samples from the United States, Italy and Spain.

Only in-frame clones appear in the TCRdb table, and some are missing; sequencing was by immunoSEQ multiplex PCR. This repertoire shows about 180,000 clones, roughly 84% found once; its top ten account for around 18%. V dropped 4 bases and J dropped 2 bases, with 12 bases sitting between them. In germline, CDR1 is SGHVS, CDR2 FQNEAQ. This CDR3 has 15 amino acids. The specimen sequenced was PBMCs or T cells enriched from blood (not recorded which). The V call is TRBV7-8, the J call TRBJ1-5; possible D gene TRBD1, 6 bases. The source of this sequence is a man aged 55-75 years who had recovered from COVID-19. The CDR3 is CASSSKGGGNQPQHF. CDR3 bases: TGTGCCAGCAGCTCAAAGGGGGGGGGCAATCAGCCCCAGCATTTT. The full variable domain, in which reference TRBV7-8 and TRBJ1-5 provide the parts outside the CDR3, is GAGVSQSPRYKVAKRGQDVALRCDPISGHVSLFWYQQALGQGPEFLTYFQNEAQLDKSGLPSDRFFAERPEGSVSTLKIQRTQQEDSAVYLCASSSKGGGNQPQHFGDGTRLSIL.